In this sample, the clone carrying this TCR beta chain turned up once. The germline gives CDR1 MNHEY, CDR2 SVGAGI. The CDR3 is made up of 15 amino acids. Deletions cut 9 bases from V and 5 bases from J, with 22 bases between. The record originates from a study of shared clonotypes between healthy human individuals. Sequencing was performed with immunoSEQ multiplex PCR; in TCRdb, only in-frame clones are kept and a portion is missing. The repertoire consists of 2 million or so clones, with 85% to 95% occurring once and the leading ten covering more than 0.1%. This clonotype was obtained from a man between 18 and 29 years old in good health. The gene calls are TRBV6-5 and TRBJ2-5; D might be TRBD1 (7 bases). Sequences were obtained from naive CD4+ T cells sorted from blood. The subset denotes: CD45RA+ positively selected. The CDR3 DNA is TGTGCCAGTGGGAGACAGGGACAACGGGGGGAGACCCAGTACTTC. This translates into CASGRQGQRGETQYF.